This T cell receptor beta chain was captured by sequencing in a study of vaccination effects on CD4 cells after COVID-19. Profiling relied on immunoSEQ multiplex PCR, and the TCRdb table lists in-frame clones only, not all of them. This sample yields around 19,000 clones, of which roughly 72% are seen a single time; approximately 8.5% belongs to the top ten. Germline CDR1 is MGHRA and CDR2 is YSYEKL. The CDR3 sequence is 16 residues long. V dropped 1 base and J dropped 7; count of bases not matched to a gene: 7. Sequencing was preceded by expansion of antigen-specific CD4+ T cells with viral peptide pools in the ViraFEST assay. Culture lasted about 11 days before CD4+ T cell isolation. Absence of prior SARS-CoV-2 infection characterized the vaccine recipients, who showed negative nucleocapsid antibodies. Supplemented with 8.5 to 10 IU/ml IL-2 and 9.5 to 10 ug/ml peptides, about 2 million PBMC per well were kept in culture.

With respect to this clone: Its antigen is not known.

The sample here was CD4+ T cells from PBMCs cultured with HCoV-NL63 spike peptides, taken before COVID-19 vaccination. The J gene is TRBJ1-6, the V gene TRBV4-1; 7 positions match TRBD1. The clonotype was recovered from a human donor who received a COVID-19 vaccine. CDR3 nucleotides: TGCGCCAGCAGCCAAGCAGGGGGGGCGCGGAATTCACCCCTCCACTTT. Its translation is CASSQAGGARNSPLHF.